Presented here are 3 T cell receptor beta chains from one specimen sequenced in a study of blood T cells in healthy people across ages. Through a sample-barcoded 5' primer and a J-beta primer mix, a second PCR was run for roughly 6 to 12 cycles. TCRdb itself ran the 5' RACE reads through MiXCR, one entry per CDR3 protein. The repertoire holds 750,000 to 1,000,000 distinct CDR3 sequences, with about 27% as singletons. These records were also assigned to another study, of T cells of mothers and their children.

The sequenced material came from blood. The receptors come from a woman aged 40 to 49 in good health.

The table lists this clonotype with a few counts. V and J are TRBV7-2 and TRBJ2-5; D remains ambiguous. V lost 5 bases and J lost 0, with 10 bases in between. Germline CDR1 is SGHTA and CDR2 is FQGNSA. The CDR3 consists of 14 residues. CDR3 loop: CASSRGNNQETQYF. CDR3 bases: TGTGCCAGCAGCCGAGGCAACAACCAAGAGACCCAGTACTTC.

The CDR3 sequence: CASRKRESPKNIQYF. CDR3 DNA sequence: TGTGCCAGCAGAAAGCGGGAGTCTCCCAAAAACATTCAGTACTTC. This chain links TRBV27 with TRBJ2-4; TRBD2 agrees at 8 bases. The CDR3 has 15 amino acids. V lost 6 bases and J lost 2; bases outside the gene matches: 6. The germline gives CDR1 MNHEY, CDR2 SMNVEV (reference sequence).

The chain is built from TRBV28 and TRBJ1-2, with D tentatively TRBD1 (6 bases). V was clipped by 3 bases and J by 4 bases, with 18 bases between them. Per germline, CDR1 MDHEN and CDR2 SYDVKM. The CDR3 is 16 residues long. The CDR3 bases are TGTGCCAGCAGTTTCCGGCAGGACAGCTTAGTCTATGGCTACACCTTC. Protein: CASSFRQDSLVYGYTF.